This is a list of T cell receptor beta chains from one sample in a study of CD8 T cells in ankylosing spondylitis. A single record per CDR3 protein comes from TCRdb applying MiXCR to the 5' RACE reads. The sample includes about 220,000 distinct CDR3 sequences, around a quarter of them seen just once. Sequencing input: blood, either unsorted or a sorted T cell fraction (not recorded which). These TCRs come from a male donor with ankylosing spondylitis or in good health (not recorded which). Each CDR3 is given with its conserved first and last residue. The order of the fields is V gene, clone size, CDR3 length, D gene, J gene, CDR3 DNA, CDR3 protein. The D gene is left open where the match is weak. Expanded clones are given a class, and other clones once, few, many or no size at all.

V gene: TRBV15
clone size: .
CDR3 length: 15
D gene: TRBD1
J gene: TRBJ2-1
CDR3 DNA: TGTGCCACCAGCAGAAACCCGGGACAGGGCAATGAGCAGTTCTTC
CDR3 protein: CATSRNPGQGNEQFF

V gene: TRBV6-1
clone size: few
CDR3 length: 16
D gene: TRBD1
J gene: TRBJ2-3
CDR3 DNA: TGTGCCAGCAGCCGGGGGAGGACAGGGCCCACAGATACGCAGTATTTT
CDR3 protein: CASSRGRTGPTDTQYF

V gene: TRBV18
clone size: .
CDR3 length: 14
D gene: .
J gene: TRBJ1-1
CDR3 DNA: TGTGCCAGCTCACCGGACAGACAGAACACTGAAGCTTTCTTT
CDR3 protein: CASSPDRQNTEAFF

V gene: TRBV20-1
clone size: few
CDR3 length: 12
D gene: TRBD1
J gene: TRBJ2-5
CDR3 DNA: TGCAGTGCCGAGGACAGGGCTGAGACCCAGTACTTC
CDR3 protein: CSAEDRAETQYF

V gene: TRBV6-5
clone size: many
CDR3 length: 13
D gene: .
J gene: TRBJ1-1
CDR3 DNA: TGTGCCAGCAGTTACTCAGGAGGCACTGAAGCTTTCTTT
CDR3 protein: CASSYSGGTEAFF

V gene: TRBV5-1
clone size: many
CDR3 length: 14
D gene: TRBD1
J gene: TRBJ2-7
CDR3 DNA: TGCGCCAGCAGCTTGGGGGACAGGTCCTACGAGCAGTACTTC
CDR3 protein: CASSLGDRSYEQYF

V gene: TRBV29-1
clone size: many
CDR3 length: 9
D gene: .
J gene: TRBJ1-1
CDR3 DNA: TGCAGCGTTGGGCTTGAAGCTTTCTTT
CDR3 protein: CSVGLEAFF

V gene: TRBV4-1
clone size: many
CDR3 length: 15
D gene: .
J gene: TRBJ2-7
CDR3 DNA: TGCGCCAGCAGCCAAGGGCTCGGCTACTCCTACGAGCAGTACTTC
CDR3 protein: CASSQGLGYSYEQYF

V gene: TRBV9
clone size: many
CDR3 length: 14
D gene: TRBD2
J gene: TRBJ2-7
CDR3 DNA: TGTGCCAGCAGCGTAGTGGGAGGGCTAGACGAGCAGTACTTC
CDR3 protein: CASSVVGGLDEQYF

V gene: TRBV10-3
clone size: .
CDR3 length: 16
D gene: TRBD2
J gene: TRBJ2-3
CDR3 DNA: TGTGCCATCAGTGAGTCTGTAGCGGGAGGACGAAATACGCAGTATTTT
CDR3 protein: CAISESVAGGRNTQYF

V gene: TRBV4-2
clone size: many
CDR3 length: 14
D gene: .
J gene: TRBJ2-4
CDR3 DNA: TGTGCCAGCAGCCAAGAACAGGGAACGGGCATTCAGTACTTC
CDR3 protein: CASSQEQGTGIQYF

V gene: TRBV6-1
clone size: few
CDR3 length: 15
D gene: TRBD2
J gene: TRBJ2-5
CDR3 DNA: TGTGCCGTCCGTCGACTAGCGGGAGGGTCAGAGACCCAGTACTTC
CDR3 protein: CAVRRLAGGSETQYF

V gene: TRBV18
clone size: few
CDR3 length: 15
D gene: .
J gene: TRBJ1-5
CDR3 DNA: TGTGCCAGCTCAACCGACGGGAATAGCAATCAGCCCCAGCATTTT
CDR3 protein: CASSTDGNSNQPQHF

V gene: TRBV3-1
clone size: .
CDR3 length: 14
D gene: .
J gene: TRBJ2-3
CDR3 DNA: TGTGCCAGCAGCCGGCCAGGGGAAGGAGATACGCAGTATTTT
CDR3 protein: CASSRPGEGDTQYF

V gene: TRBV28
clone size: many
CDR3 length: 12
D gene: .
J gene: TRBJ2-7
CDR3 DNA: TGTGCCAGCAGTAGTTTCTCGTACGAGCAGTACTTC
CDR3 protein: CASSSFSYEQYF

V gene: TRBV12-5
clone size: many
CDR3 length: 15
D gene: .
J gene: TRBJ2-1
CDR3 DNA: TGTGCTAGTACCCTTGCGGGACTCGATTGGTTGGAGCAGTTCTTC
CDR3 protein: CASTLAGLDWLEQFF

V gene: TRBV4-2
clone size: .
CDR3 length: 15
D gene: .
J gene: TRBJ2-7
CDR3 DNA: TGTGCCAGCAGCCAAGAGGAGGGAAGCTCCTACGAGCAGTACTTC
CDR3 protein: CASSQEEGSSYEQYF

V gene: TRBV6-1
clone size: .
CDR3 length: 13
D gene: .
J gene: TRBJ1-2
CDR3 DNA: TGTGCCAGCAGTCCAGACAGGCGTTACGGCTACACCTTC
CDR3 protein: CASSPDRRYGYTF

V gene: TRBV20-1
clone size: .
CDR3 length: 14
D gene: .
J gene: TRBJ2-7
CDR3 DNA: TGCAGTGCCCAGATCCGGGACACATCCTACGAGCAGTACTTC
CDR3 protein: CSAQIRDTSYEQYF

V gene: TRBV5-1
clone size: .
CDR3 length: 14
D gene: .
J gene: TRBJ2-7
CDR3 DNA: TGCGCCAGCATTGGTGGCTCACCAGGGGACGAGCAGTACTTC
CDR3 protein: CASIGGSPGDEQYF

V gene: TRBV6-5
clone size: .
CDR3 length: 15
D gene: .
J gene: TRBJ2-3
CDR3 DNA: TGTGCCAGCAGTTACTCAAGATGGAGGCCAGATACGCAGTATTTT
CDR3 protein: CASSYSRWRPDTQYF

V gene: TRBV20-1
clone size: few
CDR3 length: 15
D gene: .
J gene: TRBJ2-1
CDR3 DNA: TGCAGTGCAAAACGGACTGGGGGGGCCAACAATGAGCAGTTCTTC
CDR3 protein: CSAKRTGGANNEQFF

V gene: TRBV5-1
clone size: .
CDR3 length: 16
D gene: TRBD2
J gene: TRBJ2-5
CDR3 DNA: TGCGCCAGCAGCTCTACCACTAGCGGGAGATGGGAGACCCAGTACTTC
CDR3 protein: CASSSTTSGRWETQYF

V gene: TRBV28
clone size: many
CDR3 length: 14
D gene: TRBD1
J gene: TRBJ2-2
CDR3 DNA: TGTGCCAGCAGACACAGGGGAGAAACCGGGGAGCTGTTTTTT
CDR3 protein: CASRHRGETGELFF

V gene: TRBV7-2
clone size: many
CDR3 length: 15
D gene: TRBD1
J gene: TRBJ2-7
CDR3 DNA: TGTGCCAGCAGCGGGGGGGGGACAGGGAAGAACGAGCAGTACTTC
CDR3 protein: CASSGGGTGKNEQYF

V gene: TRBV6-1
clone size: many
CDR3 length: 14
D gene: TRBD1
J gene: TRBJ1-1
CDR3 DNA: TGTGCCAGCAGCTCCCCGACAGGGGCTACCGAAGCTTTCTTT
CDR3 protein: CASSSPTGATEAFF